This T cell receptor beta chain was identified in a study of CD8 T cells in ankylosing spondylitis. Findings and caveats of the study: Ankylosing spondylitis blood appeared to carry a characteristic TCR beta motif of roughly 8 highly homologous variants. There was reportedly significant enrichment of clones that were disease-linked in matched ankylosing spondylitis synovial fluid. Several of the motif variants were reported before in synovial fluid and blood from reactive arthritis.

Researchers built TCR beta libraries using quantitative 5'-RACE with molecular barcodes. One entry per CDR3 protein, called by TCRdb with MiXCR from the 5' RACE reads. This table holds approximately 150,000 distinct CDR3 sequences, under 45% found once. Trimming at V came to 6 bases and at J to 4 bases, leaving 15 bases not matched to a gene. Germline assignment: CDR1 LGHNA and CDR2 YNFKEQ. This CDR3 region has 16 residues. Remarks on this clonotype: The antigen remains unidentified.

Sequenced input: synovial fluid, either unsorted or a sorted T cell fraction (not recorded which). The chain combines TRBV4-2 with TRBJ2-7, with 7 bases aligning to TRBD1. The TCR was taken from a male donor with ankylosing spondylitis. CDR3 residues: CASSPRQGDTPYEQYF. DNA for the CDR3: TGTGCCAGCAGTCCCCGACAGGGAGATACCCCATACGAGCAGTACTTC.